Following are 3 T cell receptor beta chains from one sample sequenced in a study of tumor-infiltrating lymphocytes in primary liver carcinoma. With 500 ng total RNA as template and a constant-region primer, TCR beta cDNA was made. Three nested multiplex PCR rounds, a slightly modified ARM-PCR method, built the TCR beta libraries. A C-beta reverse primer and TRBV1-TRBV30 forward primers served in each of the first two PCR rounds, at about 10 cycles apiece. From the multiplex PCR reads, TCRdb called clonotypes with MiXCR, one entry per CDR3 protein. Of around 210,000 distinct CDR3 sequences in the sample, 65% were seen once. Extraction also yielded germline DNA, while blood RNA was obtained from unsorted whole blood. The specimen was peripheral blood. The receptors stem from a woman aged 55-70 years with primary liver carcinoma and hepatitis B virus infection.

With respect to this clonotype: Given a much more abundant clone one base away, this may be a read error. The gene calls are TRBV6-6 and TRBJ1-1; D is possibly TRBD1 (5 bases). Looked up from germline, CDR1 is MNHNY and CDR2 is SVGAGI (reference sequence). The CDR3 runs to 16 residues. The CDR3 DNA follows: TGTGCCAGCAGTGCCGGCCTGGGACGGTTGAACATTGAAGCTTTCTTT. Translating gives CASSAGLGRLNIEAFF.

The chain joins TRBV4-1 to TRBJ2-1, with 10 nucleotides matching TRBD2. CDR1 is MGHRA, CDR2 YSYEKL, per germline. V shed 6 bases and J 4 bases; nucleotides not matched to a gene: 9. The CDR3 covers 16 residues. This CDR3 is CASRQLAGGDYNEQFF. The CDR3 bases are TGCGCCAGCAGGCAATTAGCGGGAGGAGATTACAATGAGCAGTTCTTC.

As to this clonotype: A junction end diverges from the germline sequence, so it may reflect a read error. The chain couples TRBV11-3 to TRBJ2-5; possible D gene TRBD1, 6 bases. The CDR3 covers 16 residues. Germline V gene lookup returns CDR1 SGHNT and CDR2 YENEEA. CDR3 coding DNA: TGTACCAGCAGCTTAGTCGTGGGGGCTGGTCAAGAGACCCAGTACTTC. Translating it yields CTSSLVVGAGQETQYF.